These 13 T cell receptor beta chains were all obtained from the same sample, sequenced in a study of PD-L1 blockade in urothelial cancer listed by TCRdb under 2017. Receptors were amplified or captured by the immunoSEQ multiplex PCR assay. TCRdb carries this immuneACCESS record with in-frame sequences only. Its versions omit some clonotypes, under half of them owing to an unresolved V gene in the studies checked, with the rest unexplained. This sample is represented by 70,000 to 100,000 clones; roughly 89% of them were singletons. Of the sample, roughly 1.9% is held by the ten largest clones. The time point label on this specimen signifies: pretreatment peripheral blood. Sequencing used PBMCs, obtained around atezolizumab (anti-PD-L1) treatment. These receptors all stem from a man aged 55-75 years with urothelial cancer.

J is TRBJ1-4 and V is TRBV12-5, with D tentatively TRBD1 (6 bases). Germline CDR1 is LGHNT and CDR2 is FRNRAP. Trimming took off 2 bases at V and 4 bases at J, with 8 bases between the two ends. This CDR3 region has 14 residues. The CDR3 is CASGLYRDNEKLFF. The CDR3, as DNA: TGTGCTAGTGGTTTGTACAGGGATAATGAAAAACTGTTTTTT.

The chain uses TRBV25-1 and TRBJ2-2; D is undetermined. Germline V CDR1 and CDR2: MGHDK, SYGVNS. V was clipped by 5 bases and J by 4 bases, with 14 bases between them. This CDR3 region has 15 residues. The CDR3 sequence is CASSPGSKSTGELFF. In DNA, the CDR3 is TGTGCCAGCAGTCCCGGGTCTAAGTCCACCGGGGAGCTGTTTTTT.

The genes are TRBV5-1 and TRBJ1-2; 10 bases line up with TRBD1. Germline CDR1 and CDR2: SGHRS and YFSETQ. The V gene end was trimmed by 4 bases and the J gene end by 8 bases; junction bases not matched to a gene: 5. The CDR3 sequence is 13 residues long. The CDR3 sequence is CASSGGQGHGYTF. CDR3 DNA: TGCGCCAGCAGCGGGGGACAGGGGCACGGCTACACCTTC.

The chain recombines TRBV6-1 with TRBJ2-2, with TRBD2 matching over 9 bases. CDR1 is MNHNS and CDR2 is SASEGT in the germline V gene. Unmatched junction bases numbered 6, after V lost 6 bases and J lost 4 bases. CDR3 length equals 15 residues. The CDR3 is CASSVTSGPTGELFF. In DNA form, the CDR3 reads TGTGCCAGCAGCGTCACTAGCGGGCCCACCGGGGAGCTGTTTTTT.

The chain has TRBV2 and TRBJ2-7, with no clear D. Germline CDR1 SNHLY, CDR2 FYNNEI. This CDR3 is 12 amino acids long. V was clipped by 2 bases and J by 12 bases, with 14 bases between them. The CDR3 nucleotides read TGTGCCAGCAGTGAAAACGTTTCCCGGAGGTACTTC. This codes for CASSENVSRRYF.

The chain recombines TRBV15 with TRBJ2-7; 9 bases agree with TRBD2. With V trimmed by 3 bases and J by 0 bases, 6 bases remained unmatched. The CDR3 loop spans 16 amino acids. Germline V gene lookup returns CDR1 LNHNV and CDR2 YYDKDF (reference sequence). Here the CDR3 reads CATSRSGLAGSYEQYF. The CDR3 DNA reads TGTGCCACCAGCAGGTCGGGACTAGCCGGCTCCTACGAGCAGTACTTC.

V gene TRBV6-6 combines with J gene TRBJ1-1; D is possibly TRBD1 (6 bases). Between the trimmed V and J ends, which lost 5 bases and 2 bases, there was a span of 9 bases. This CDR3 has 13 residues. CDR1 is MNHNY, CDR2 SVGAGI, per germline (reference sequence). The CDR3 bases are TGTGCCAGCAGTGACAGGTCAAACACTGAAGCTTTCTTT. Translating it yields CASSDRSNTEAFF.

The J gene is TRBJ2-5, the V gene TRBV2, with a tentative D call TRBD2 (5 bases). This CDR3 has 15 amino acids. Germline values: CDR1 SNHLY, CDR2 FYNNEI. Trimming took 6 bases from V and 7 from J, leaving 21 bases between them. The DNA for the CDR3 is TGTGCCAGCAGGGATCAGGACGTCCGGGGTGGGACCCAGTACTTC. Amino acids: CASRDQDVRGGTQYF. The entire variable domain, with the rest obtained from reference TRBV2 and TRBJ2-5, is as follows: EPEVTQTPSHQVTQMGQEVILRCVPISNHLYFYWYRQILGQKVEFLVSFYNNEISEKSEIFDDQFSVERPDGSNFTLKIRSTKLEDSAMYFCASRDQDVRGGTQYFGPGTRLLVL.

V is TRBV7-8 and J is TRBJ2-1; 8 nucleotides match TRBD1. V gave up 1 base and J gave up 6 bases; unmatched junction bases: 5. The CDR3 runs 15 residues. Germline assignment: CDR1 SGHVS and CDR2 FQNEAQ. Here the CDR3 DNA reads TGTGCCAGCAGCTTAGAGGCAGGGGGCCTCAATGAGCAGTTCTTC. Protein product: CASSLEAGGLNEQFF.

This clone was counted between two and nine times. The J gene is TRBJ2-7, the V gene TRBV10-3; TRBD1 agrees at 9 bases. This CDR3 comprises 13 residues. The ends lost 8 bases at V and 2 bases at J; junction bases unmatched: 4. CDR1 is ENHRY and CDR2 is SYGVKD in the germline V gene. The CDR3 DNA sequence: TGTGCCATCCGACAGGGGGGAGCCTACGAGCAGTACTTC. Translating it yields CAIRQGGAYEQYF.

About this clone itself: Germline is not matched at one junction end, which may reflect a read error. This chain links TRBV2 with TRBJ1-2, with TRBD1 as a possible D gene (6 bases). The length of the CDR3 is 16 residues. Germline V gene data show CDR1 as SNHLY and CDR2 as FYNNEI. The CDR3: CASSEEGTPLGAGYTF. CDR3 DNA: TGTGCCAGCAGCGAAGAGGGGACACCTCTAGGGGCTGGCTACACCTTC.

The V call is TRBV5-1, the J call TRBJ2-7; the match to TRBD2 covers 7 bases. J lost 4 bases, V lost 4 bases, and 2 bases had no gene match. Germline assignment: CDR1 SGHRS and CDR2 YFSETQ. This CDR3 is built from 12 residues. The CDR3 reads CASSGGGYEQYF. Written as DNA, the CDR3 is TGCGCCAGCAGCGGGGGGGGTTACGAGCAGTACTTC.

V is TRBV6-5 and J is TRBJ2-7; a weak D match, TRBD1 (6 bases). Per germline, CDR1 MNHEY and CDR2 SVGAGI. V was pared by 5 bases and J by 2 bases, with 16 bases between. This CDR3 is 15 amino acids long. The CDR3 region is CASSTGSQGPYEQYF. CDR3 bases: TGTGCCAGCAGTACCGGTTCACAGGGACCCTACGAGCAGTACTTC.